This T cell receptor beta chain was identified during a study of Ad26.COV2.S vaccination and SARS-CoV-2 variants. A word on this clone: Its specificity is unknown.

The CDR3 spans 12 residues. CDR1 and CDR2 (germline): MNHEY, SMNVEV (reference sequence). V shed 4 bases and J shed 5 bases, with 8 bases lying between them. General observations from the study: It was reported that spike-specific CD8+ and CD4+ T cell responses were substantially broad after vaccination. TCR breadth and depth estimates may have understated total T cell responses. Placebo recipients showed lower spike-specific TCR breadth than vaccinees.

The table came from immunoSEQ multiplex PCR; TCRdb's copy has only in-frame clones and leaves some out. The sample lists tens of thousands of clones, 65% to 90% occurring once. The sample consisted of peripheral blood, taken after recovery from COVID-19. This receptor was identified in a human donor who had recovered from COVID-19. The chain links TRBV27 to TRBJ1-2; D is perhaps TRBD1 (5 bases). In nucleotides, the CDR3 is TGTGCCAGCAGTTCTCCAGGGTATGGCTACACCTTC. Residues: CASSSPGYGYTF.